This T cell receptor (beta chain) was identified during a study of CD8 T cells in Susac syndrome. Study background: Within the sequenced Susac syndrome patient group, about six exhibited active disease and roughly 8 were in remission. Study results and limitations: Susac-specific public clones in total CD8+ repertoires numbered some 16; in CD8+ TEMRA repertoires, they numbered 5 or 6.

Recently defined diagnostic criteria for definite or probable disease were fulfilled by Susac syndrome patients. An input of roughly 0.45 to 1 ug of RNA was subjected to reverse transcription using random hexamers. The immunoSEQ assay covered 54 Vbeta and 13 Jbeta segments for CDR3. Each CDR3 protein gets one entry after TCRdb re-called the immunoSEQ multiplex PCR reads with MiXCR. The sample has around 170,000 distinct CDR3 sequences; roughly 94% are singletons. Note on this clonotype: No antigen is known for it.

Trimming took 1 base from V and 3 from J, leaving 8 bases between them. CDR3 length: 14 amino acids. Germline CDR1 and CDR2: LGHDT and YNNKEL (reference sequence). Source material: CD8+ T cells from PBMCs. This TCR derives from a human donor with Susac syndrome. V usage is TRBV3-1 and J usage is TRBJ2-3; D call uncertain. The CDR3 DNA reads as TGTGCCAGCAGCCAAGTAGGCGGTACAGATACGCAGTATTTT. Its translation: CASSQVGGTDTQYF.